This note documents a single T cell receptor beta chain sequence. Its antigen is still unknown. This sample was included in a study of T cells in localized non-small cell lung cancer. Study-wide results and caveats: Longer overall survival was associated with a higher density of T cells in the blood. A single tumor region was sequenced, leaving heterogeneity possible. Out of the top 100 tumor clones, a median 57 were seen in adjacent lung. Uninvolved nearby lung showed the greatest T cell clonality, exceeding that found in tumor.

TCRdb's copy holds only in-frame clones and misses some; the assay was immunoSEQ multiplex PCR. The sample includes around 7,500 clones, approximately 93% seen only once; the top ten take 2.9%. The sequences come from peripheral blood, collected before any cancer treatment. The receptor was isolated from a woman between 35 and 70 years old with stage I lung adenocarcinoma.

The CDR3 sequence: CASSLETGVVGTIYF. The CDR3 coding sequence is TGTGCCAGCAGCTTAGAGACAGGGGTCGTTGGCACCATATATTTT. This chain joins TRBV7-6 and TRBJ1-3, with TRBD1 matching 8 bases. J was trimmed by 9 bases and V by 1 base; bases with no gene match: 8. This CDR3 contains 15 residues. Germline loops: CDR1 SGHVS, CDR2 FNYEAQ.